In its sample, the clone carrying this T cell receptor (beta chain) was seen a few times. Patients aged 18 to 65 had newly diagnosed hyperthyroidism lasting under 2 months. The data were taken from a study of T cells in Graves' hyperthyroidism and ophthalmopathy. This CDR3 is 13 amino acids long. The germline V gene encodes CDR1 SGHKS and CDR2 YYEKEE (reference sequence). Trimming took off 4 bases at V and 2 bases at J, with 9 bases between the two ends. What was amplified from RNA transcripts were TCR beta CDR3 regions. The HTBI primer set drove a first-round RT-PCR of the TCR CDR3. TCRdb re-called the multiplex PCR reads with MiXCR, one entry per CDR3 protein. Of about 840,000 distinct CDR3 sequences listed, roughly 40% are singletons.

V is TRBV5-5 and J is TRBJ1-1; no definite D call. The source material was blood. The TCR was taken from a man between 18 and 29 years old with Graves' hyperthyroidism. CDR3 amino acids: CASSPWDNTEAFF. CDR3 nucleotide sequence: TGTGCCAGCAGCCCCTGGGATAACACTGAAGCTTTCTTT.